The 30 T cell receptor beta chains listed next were all sequenced from one sample in a study of graft-versus-host responses after intestinal transplantation. The repertoire was sequenced with immunoSEQ multiplex PCR; TCRdb's copy has only in-frame clones and lacks some. The sample contains about 85,000 clones, more than 85% of which appear only once. These TCRs' antigens remain unknown. This specimen was unstimulated CD8+ T cells sorted from spleen or lymph node cells, taken before transplant. The receptors stem from a human donor who was the organ donor for an intestinal transplant.

The chain recombines TRBV4-1 with TRBJ2-2; 9 nucleotides line up with TRBD2. The germline gives CDR1 MGHRA, CDR2 YSYEKL. CDR3 length: 16 amino acids. J lost 4 bases, V lost 2 bases, and 5 bases had no gene match. The CDR3 nucleotides read TGCGCCAGCAGCCAACACACGCGGGGGGGCACCGGGGAGCTGTTTTTT. Translation: CASSQHTRGGTGELFF.

This clone turned up a few times. V usage is TRBV5-4 and J usage is TRBJ2-5; 12 bases agree with TRBD2. V was clipped by 3 bases and J by 2 bases; unmatched bases: 2. Germline V CDR1 and CDR2: SGHNT, YYREEE (reference sequence). The CDR3 is made up of 15 amino acids. The DNA of the CDR3 is TGTGCCAGCAGCTCCGGACTAGCGGGGCAAGAGACCCAGTACTTC. This gives the protein CASSSGLAGQETQYF.

The chain links TRBV2 to TRBJ2-5; tentatively, D is TRBD1 or TRBD2 (5 bases each). V lost 7 bases and J lost 13, with 22 bases in between. The CDR3 covers 13 residues. Germline CDR1 SNHLY, CDR2 FYNNEI. CDR3 sequence reads: CASKDSYTRMGYF. In nucleotides, the CDR3 is TGTGCCAGCAAAGACAGTTACACTAGAATGGGGTACTTC. Complete variable domain (other parts from reference TRBV2 and TRBJ2-5): EPEVTQTPSHQVTQMGQEVILRCVPISNHLYFYWYRQILGQKVEFLVSFYNNEISEKSEIFDDQFSVERPDGSNFTLKIRSTKLEDSAMYFCASKDSYTRMGYFGPGTRLLVL.

The chain carries TRBV7-2 and TRBJ2-1; 7 positions match TRBD2. J was trimmed by 0 bases and V by 2 bases; bases with no gene match: 13. CDR1 SGHTA and CDR2 FQGNSA come from the germline V gene. This CDR3 spans 19 amino acids. Here the CDR3 DNA reads TGTGCCAGCAGCTTACCGACACAGCCCGGGAGGAGCTCCTACAATGAGCAGTTCTTC. It translates to CASSLPTQPGRSSYNEQFF.

This clone showed up just once. V and J are TRBV10-2 and TRBJ2-1; no reliable D call. The germline V gene has CDR1 WSHSY and CDR2 SAAADI. V shed 5 bases and J shed 5 bases, with 7 bases lying between them. The CDR3 runs to 12 residues. CDR3: CASSSGHNEQFF. The CDR3 DNA is TGCGCCAGCAGTTCGGGTCACAATGAGCAGTTCTTC.

This chain's CDR3 is CASTTGTDGYTF. DNA for the CDR3: TGTGCCAGCACGACAGGGACGGACGGCTACACCTTC. The J gene is TRBJ1-2, the V gene TRBV27, with 7 bases identical to TRBD1. CDR1 is MNHEY, CDR2 SMNVEV, per germline (reference sequence). V lost 7 bases to trimming and J lost 8 bases; unmatched junction nucleotides: 7. CDR3 size: 12 residues.

The chain links TRBV27 to TRBJ1-5, with unresolved D. Per the germline V gene, CDR1 is MNHEY and CDR2 is SMNVEV (reference sequence). The germline V and J ends were trimmed by 1 base and 1 base, with 8 bases remaining between them. The CDR3 sequence is 15 residues long. The CDR3 loop reads CASSLWPGSNQPQHF. The CDR3 DNA is TGTGCCAGCAGTTTATGGCCTGGGAGCAATCAGCCCCAGCATTTT.

The chain links TRBV14 to TRBJ2-2, with TRBD2 matching 7 bases. The CDR3 is 16 amino acids. Trimming at V came to 7 bases and at J to 4 bases, leaving 12 bases not matched to a gene. Germline CDR1 and CDR2: SGHDN and FVKESK. CDR3 protein: CASKILGRVSTGELFF. DNA for the CDR3: TGTGCCAGCAAAATTTTGGGGAGGGTTAGCACCGGGGAGCTGTTTTTT.

This clone was counted a few times. V gene TRBV4-1 combines with J gene TRBJ2-1, with D possibly matching TRBD2 (5 bases). CDR1 is MGHRA, CDR2 YSYEKL, per germline. The CDR3 loop spans 14 amino acids. V was cut by 0 bases and J by 11 bases, with 14 bases left in between. CDR3 bases: TGCGCCAGCAGCCAAGATCGTGTCGGGGTTAAGCAGTTCTTC. Translation: CASSQDRVGVKQFF.

This chain links TRBV6-5 with TRBJ2-3; no clear D gene. This CDR3 has 12 residues. Germline assignment: CDR1 MNHEY and CDR2 SVGAGI. Between the trimmed V and J ends, which lost 6 bases and 0 bases, there was a span of 4 bases. The chain's CDR3 is CASRDSTDTQYF. The CDR3 DNA is TGTGCCAGCAGGGACAGCACAGATACGCAGTATTTT.

The J gene is TRBJ2-1, the V gene TRBV4-1; 10 bases fit TRBD2. There are 16 residues in the CDR3. V shed 0 bases and J 4 bases; nucleotides not matched to a gene: 3. Germline V CDR1 and CDR2: MGHRA, YSYEKL. This CDR3 is CASSQESAGGYNEQFF. Here the CDR3 DNA reads TGCGCCAGCAGCCAAGAGTCAGCGGGGGGGTACAATGAGCAGTTCTTC.

This chain uses TRBV11-2 with TRBJ2-1, with TRBD1 matching 7 bases. The CDR3 covers 14 residues. In germline, CDR1 is SGHAT, CDR2 FQNNGV. Trimming at V came to 5 bases and at J to 7 bases, leaving 8 bases not matched to a gene. This CDR3 reads CASSQTGNWNEQFF. In nucleotides, the CDR3 is TGTGCCAGCAGCCAGACAGGGAATTGGAATGAGCAGTTCTTC.

This clone was counted once. The chain has TRBV6-5 and TRBJ1-1, with TRBD1 matching 9 bases. Germline lookup yields CDR1 MNHEY and CDR2 SVGAGI. CDR3 length: 15 residues. Losses at the gene ends were 6 bases for V and 6 bases for J; bases not matched to a gene: 11. The CDR3 here is CASSGTGLYLAEAFF. In DNA form, the CDR3 reads TGTGCCAGCAGCGGGACAGGGTTGTATCTAGCTGAAGCTTTCTTT.

The V and J genes are TRBV9 and TRBJ2-2, with D maybe TRBD2 (5 bases). CDR1 is SGDLS and CDR2 is YYNGEE in the germline V gene. Trimming removed 3 bases at V and 2 bases at J, with 11 bases between. CDR3 length equals 15 residues. The DNA of the CDR3 is TGTGCCAGCAGCGGCGGGCTCTATAACACCGGGGAGCTGTTTTTT. It codes for CASSGGLYNTGELFF. The full variable domain, its missing parts supplied by reference TRBV9 and TRBJ2-2, is DSGVTQTPKHLITATGQRVTLRCSPRSGDLSVYWYQQSLDQGLQFLIQYYNGEERAKGNILERFSAQQFPDLHSELNLSSLELGDSALYFCASSGGLYNTGELFFGEGSRLTVL.

This clone was picked up a small number of times. The genes are TRBV6-6 and TRBJ1-2, with D maybe TRBD1 (5 bases). Germline V gene sequence: CDR1 MNHNY, CDR2 SVGAGI (reference sequence). Trimming removed 3 bases at V and 5 bases at J, with 13 bases between. The CDR3 totals 14 residues. The CDR3 loop is CASSYGGDKYGYTF. The CDR3 coding sequence is TGTGCCAGCAGTTATGGGGGAGATAAATATGGCTACACCTTC.

V gene TRBV28 combines with J gene TRBJ2-7; TRBD2 aligns across 7 bases. V lost 0 bases and J lost 6; bases outside the gene matches: 20. CDR3 size: 19 residues. The germline V gene has CDR1 MDHEN and CDR2 SYDVKM. CDR3 region: CASSLCLAGHTLLDCEQYF. CDR3 bases: TGTGCCAGCAGTTTATGTTTAGCGGGTCATACGCTCCTTGACTGCGAGCAGTACTTC. The full variable domain, rest sourced from reference TRBV28 and TRBJ2-7, is DVKVTQSSRYLVKRTGEKVFLECVQDMDHENMFWYRQDPGLGLRLIYFSYDVKMKEKGDIPEGYSVSREKKERFSLILESASTNQTSMYLCASSLCLAGHTLLDCEQYFGPGTRLTVT.

This rearrangement joins TRBV7-9 to TRBJ2-7; D gene uncertain. Germline values: CDR1 SEHNR, CDR2 FQNEAQ (reference sequence). Trimming took off 5 bases at V and 5 bases at J, with 19 bases between the two ends. There are 15 residues in the CDR3. The CDR3 bases are TGTGCCAGCAGCCCCGGCCTTTTTAGTAACCACGAGCAGTACTTC. It codes for CASSPGLFSNHEQYF.

The chain is built from TRBV6-6 and TRBJ1-1; tentatively, D is TRBD1 (5 bases). CDR1 and CDR2 from the germline V gene are MNHNY and SVGAGI (reference sequence). The CDR3 consists of 15 residues. Trimming cost V 0 bases and J 2 bases, with 10 bases left between them. In nucleotides, the CDR3 is TGTGCCAGCAGTTACTCTGGGGGGGTTAACACTGAAGCTTTCTTT. Translation: CASSYSGGVNTEAFF.

A remark on this clone: The same CDR3 is also encoded by other DNA sequences in this sample. The V and J genes are TRBV9 and TRBJ2-3, with D tentatively TRBD2 (5 bases). CDR1 is SGDLS, CDR2 YYNGEE, per germline. The CDR3 covers 14 residues. The V end was cut by 1 base, the J end by 1 base, with 7 bases between. CDR3 region: CASSVSGGTDTQYF. In DNA, the CDR3 is TGTGCCAGCAGCGTAAGCGGAGGCACAGATACGCAGTATTTT. Together with reference TRBV9 and TRBJ2-3, the CDR3 gives the full variable domain: DSGVTQTPKHLITATGQRVTLRCSPRSGDLSVYWYQQSLDQGLQFLIQYYNGEERAKGNILERFSAQQFPDLHSELNLSSLELGDSALYFCASSVSGGTDTQYFGPGTRLTVL.

The CDR3 loop reads CSAGLSRYEQYF. Here the CDR3 DNA reads TGCAGCGCGGGACTGAGCCGTTACGAGCAGTACTTC. The chain recombines TRBV29-1 with TRBJ2-7, with D tentatively TRBD2 (6 bases). This CDR3 has 12 amino acids. Germline V gene sequence: CDR1 SQVTM, CDR2 ANQGSEA. Deletions cut 7 bases from V and 4 bases from J, with 14 bases between.

The chain carries TRBV28 and TRBJ2-7; 7 nucleotides line up with TRBD1. The germline CDR1 and CDR2 sequences are MDHEN and SYDVKM. Trimming cost V 2 bases and J 3 bases; bases outside gene matches: 4. The length of the CDR3 is 14 residues. CDR3 residues: CASSLRDSRYEQYF. The CDR3 DNA is TGTGCCAGCAGTTTAAGGGACAGTCGCTACGAGCAGTACTTC.

The V call is TRBV6-4, the J call TRBJ2-3, with D possibly TRBD2 on 6 matching bases. The CDR3 runs to 14 residues. Looked up from germline, CDR1 is MRHNA and CDR2 is SNTAGT. V shed 2 bases and J shed 0 bases, with 6 bases lying between them. The CDR3 loop is CASSDGTSTDTQYF. The DNA of the CDR3 is TGTGCCAGCAGTGACGGGACTAGCACAGATACGCAGTATTTT.

This sequence joins TRBV27 and TRBJ2-7, with a tentative D call TRBD1 (6 bases). Per germline, CDR1 MNHEY and CDR2 SMNVEV (reference sequence). V lost 3 bases and J 0 bases, leaving 9 bases between the germline ends. The CDR3 runs to 14 residues. CDR3 residues: CASSFIQGSYEQYF. DNA for the CDR3: TGTGCCAGCAGTTTCATACAGGGCTCCTACGAGCAGTACTTC.

This chain joins TRBV27 and TRBJ2-1; 9 bases match TRBD1. Losses at the gene ends were 8 bases for V and 8 bases for J; bases not matched to a gene: 7. Germline lookup yields CDR1 MNHEY and CDR2 SMNVEV (reference sequence). The CDR3 covers 13 residues. The chain's CDR3 is CASRDRVFDEQFF. CDR3 bases: TGTGCCAGCCGGGACAGGGTTTTCGATGAGCAGTTCTTC.

This chain joins TRBV11-1 and TRBJ1-1, with 9 bases fitting TRBD1. Germline values: CDR1 SGHAT, CDR2 FQDESV (reference sequence). The CDR3 contains 14 residues. V shed 6 bases, J shed 5 bases, and the junction held 7 bases outside the gene matches. Written as DNA, the CDR3 is TGTGCCAGCAGGGGACAGGGAAGAATAACTGAAGCTTTCTTT. The encoded protein is CASRGQGRITEAFF.

V usage is TRBV4-1 and J usage is TRBJ1-2; no definite D call. Germline CDR1 is MGHRA and CDR2 is YSYEKL. The V end was cut by 1 base, the J end by 4 bases, with 10 bases between. CDR3 length equals 14 residues. This chain's CDR3 is CASSQVRSGYGYTF. The CDR3, as DNA: TGCGCCAGCAGCCAAGTTCGATCAGGCTATGGCTACACCTTC.

This sequence joins TRBV6-1 and TRBJ1-6, with 7 bases aligning to TRBD1. CDR3 length: 14 residues. Unmatched junction bases numbered 5, after V lost 6 bases and J lost 6 bases. From germline, CDR1 is MNHNS and CDR2 SASEGT. The CDR3 bases are TGTGCCAGCAGCTACGGGACAGCTAATTCACCCCTCCACTTT. This encodes CASSYGTANSPLHF.

The V gene is TRBV2, the J gene TRBJ1-1, with D possibly TRBD1 on 6 matching bases. Germline V lookup: CDR1 SNHLY, CDR2 FYNNEI. V lost 4 bases, J lost 4 bases, and 25 bases lay in between. The CDR3 has 18 amino acids. The CDR3 nucleotides read TGTGCCAGCAGTGTAATGTTTTGGGGACACCCTTTTGGCACTGAAGCTTTCTTT. Protein product: CASSVMFWGHPFGTEAFF.

The chain links TRBV4-2 to TRBJ2-2; 13 nucleotides line up with TRBD2. From germline, CDR1 is LGHNA and CDR2 YNFKEQ. Trimming cost V 2 bases and J 3 bases; bases outside gene matches: 3. There are 17 residues in the CDR3. The CDR3 protein is CASSQQLAGGHTGELFF. Here the CDR3 DNA reads TGTGCCAGCAGCCAACAACTAGCGGGGGGGCACACCGGGGAGCTGTTTTTT.

V and J are TRBV21-1 and TRBJ2-5; the table's D gene call, TRBD1, was not cross checked with the DNA. The J call is doubtful: the DNA matches TRBJ2-7 better. TRBV21-1 is a pseudogene. The CDR3 runs 15 residues. The CDR3 region has the DNA TGTGCCAGCAGCATAGACAGGGGATTTTTTTACGAGCAGTACTTC. The encoded protein is CASSIDRGFFYEQYF.